This TCR beta chain was captured in a study of blood T cells in healthy people across ages. In this sample, this clonotype turned up once. The antigen is undetermined. Study-level points and caveats: Observed TCR beta diversity per million T cells went down as age went up. This fall followed a roughly linear course with age. Unsorted PBMCs prevented conclusive naive versus antigen-experienced comparison. Underestimates were what the diversity estimates from one million T cells were considered to be.

For the second PCR, which ran for about 7 to 11 cycles, a sample-barcoded 5' primer and a J-beta primer mix were used. TCRdb itself ran the 5' RACE reads through MiXCR, one entry per CDR3 protein. This sample has 650,000 to 700,000 distinct CDR3 sequences, with about 50% found just once. Germline-derived CDR1 and CDR2 are SGHRS and YFSETQ. V lost 3 bases and J lost 3, with 13 bases in between. This CDR3 has 14 amino acids. Every donor provided roughly 10 milliliters of peripheral blood. The sample comprised blood. V and J are TRBV5-1 and TRBJ2-7, with D possibly called TRBD1 or TRBD2 (6 bases each). The receptor comes from a woman aged 80 or older in good health. The CDR3 spells CASSYGGGGYEQYF. DNA of the CDR3: TGCGCCAGCAGCTATGGAGGGGGAGGCTACGAGCAGTACTTC. Complete variable domain (other parts from reference TRBV5-1 and TRBJ2-7): KAGVTQTPRYLIKTRGQQVTLSCSPISGHRSVSWYQQTPGQGLQFLFEYFSETQRNKGNFPGRFSGRQFSNSRSEMNVSTLELGDSALYLCASSYGGGGYEQYFGPGTRLTVT.